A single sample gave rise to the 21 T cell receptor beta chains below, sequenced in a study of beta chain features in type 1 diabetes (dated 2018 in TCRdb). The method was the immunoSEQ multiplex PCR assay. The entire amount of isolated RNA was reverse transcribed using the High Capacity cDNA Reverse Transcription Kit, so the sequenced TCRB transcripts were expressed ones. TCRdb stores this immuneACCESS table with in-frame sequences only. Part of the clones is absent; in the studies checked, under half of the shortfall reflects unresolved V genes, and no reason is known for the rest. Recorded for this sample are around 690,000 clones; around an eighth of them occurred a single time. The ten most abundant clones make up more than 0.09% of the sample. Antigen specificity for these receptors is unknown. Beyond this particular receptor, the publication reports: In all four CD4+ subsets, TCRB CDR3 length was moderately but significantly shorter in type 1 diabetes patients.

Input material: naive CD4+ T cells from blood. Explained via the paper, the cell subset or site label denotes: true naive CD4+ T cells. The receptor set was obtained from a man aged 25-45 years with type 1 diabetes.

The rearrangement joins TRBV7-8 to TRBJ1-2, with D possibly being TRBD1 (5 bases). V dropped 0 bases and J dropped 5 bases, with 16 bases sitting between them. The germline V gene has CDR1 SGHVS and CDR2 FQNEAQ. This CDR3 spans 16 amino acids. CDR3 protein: CASSLARDGGRYGYTF. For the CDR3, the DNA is TGTGCCAGCAGCTTAGCAAGGGACGGCGGACGGTATGGCTACACCTTC.

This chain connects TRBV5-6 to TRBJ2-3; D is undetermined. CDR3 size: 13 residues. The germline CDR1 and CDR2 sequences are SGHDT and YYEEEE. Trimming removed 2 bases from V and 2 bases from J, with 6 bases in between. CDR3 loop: CASSFPSTDTQYF. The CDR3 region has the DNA TGTGCCAGCAGCTTTCCATCCACAGATACGCAGTATTTT.

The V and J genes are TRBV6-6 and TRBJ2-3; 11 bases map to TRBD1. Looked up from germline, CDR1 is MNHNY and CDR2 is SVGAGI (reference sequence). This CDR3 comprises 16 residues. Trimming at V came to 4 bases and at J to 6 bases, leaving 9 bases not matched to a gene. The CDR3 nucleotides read TGTGCCAGCAGTTTTCAAACCGGGACAGGGGGGGATACGCAGTATTTT. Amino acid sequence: CASSFQTGTGGDTQYF.

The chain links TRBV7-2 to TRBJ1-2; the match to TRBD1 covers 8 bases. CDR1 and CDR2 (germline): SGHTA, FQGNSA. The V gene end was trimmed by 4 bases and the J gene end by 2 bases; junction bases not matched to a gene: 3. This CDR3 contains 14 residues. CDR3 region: CASSWGQANYGYTF. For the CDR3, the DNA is TGTGCCAGCAGCTGGGGACAGGCCAACTATGGCTACACCTTC.

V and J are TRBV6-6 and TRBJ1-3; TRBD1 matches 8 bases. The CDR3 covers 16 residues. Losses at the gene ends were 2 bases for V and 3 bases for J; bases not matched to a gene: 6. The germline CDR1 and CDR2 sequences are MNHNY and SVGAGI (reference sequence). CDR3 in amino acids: CASSYTPDRVGNTIYF. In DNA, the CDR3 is TGTGCCAGCAGTTACACGCCGGACAGGGTTGGAAACACCATATATTTT.

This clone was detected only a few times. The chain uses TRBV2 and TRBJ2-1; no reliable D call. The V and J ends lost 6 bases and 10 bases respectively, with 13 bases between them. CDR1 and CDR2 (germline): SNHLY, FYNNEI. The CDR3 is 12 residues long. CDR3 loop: CASSSGFGEQFF. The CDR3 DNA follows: TGTGCCAGCAGCTCTGGGTTCGGCGAGCAGTTCTTC.

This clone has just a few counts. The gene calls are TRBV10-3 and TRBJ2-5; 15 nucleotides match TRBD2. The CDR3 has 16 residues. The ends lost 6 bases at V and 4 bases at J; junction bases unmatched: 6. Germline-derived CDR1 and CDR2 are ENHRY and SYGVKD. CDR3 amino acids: CAISTGLAGGIETQYF. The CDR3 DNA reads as TGTGCCATCAGCACGGGACTAGCGGGGGGCATAGAGACCCAGTACTTC.

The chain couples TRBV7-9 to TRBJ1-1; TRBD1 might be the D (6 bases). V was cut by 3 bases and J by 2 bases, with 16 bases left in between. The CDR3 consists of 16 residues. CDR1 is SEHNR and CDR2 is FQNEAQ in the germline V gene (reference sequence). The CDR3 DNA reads TGTGCCAGCAGCTTGGAGGGCGCGGGGGCCAACACTGAAGCTTTCTTT. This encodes CASSLEGAGANTEAFF. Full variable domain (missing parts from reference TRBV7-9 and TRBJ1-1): DTGVSQNPRHKITKRGQNVTFRCDPISEHNRLYWYRQTLGQGPEFLTYFQNEAQLEKSRLLSDRFSAERPKGSFSTLEIQRTEQGDSAMYLCASSLEGAGANTEAFFGQGTRLTVV.

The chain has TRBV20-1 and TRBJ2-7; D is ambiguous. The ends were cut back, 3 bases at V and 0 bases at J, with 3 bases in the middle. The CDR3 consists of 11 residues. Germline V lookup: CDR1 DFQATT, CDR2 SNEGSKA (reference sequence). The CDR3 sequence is CSASPSYEQYF. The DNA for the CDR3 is TGCAGTGCTAGTCCCTCCTACGAGCAGTACTTC.

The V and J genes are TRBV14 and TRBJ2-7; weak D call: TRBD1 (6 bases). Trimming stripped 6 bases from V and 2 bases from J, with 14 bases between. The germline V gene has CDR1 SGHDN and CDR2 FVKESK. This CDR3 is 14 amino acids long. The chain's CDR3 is CASRPTGFTYEQYF. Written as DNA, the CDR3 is TGTGCCAGCAGACCGACAGGTTTTACCTACGAGCAGTACTTC. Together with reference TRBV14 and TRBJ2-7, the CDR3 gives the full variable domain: EAGVTQFPSHSVIEKGQTVTLRCDPISGHDNLYWYRRVMGKEIKFLLHFVKESKQDESGMPNNRFLAERTGGTYSTLKVQPAELEDSGVYFCASRPTGFTYEQYFGPGTRLTVT.

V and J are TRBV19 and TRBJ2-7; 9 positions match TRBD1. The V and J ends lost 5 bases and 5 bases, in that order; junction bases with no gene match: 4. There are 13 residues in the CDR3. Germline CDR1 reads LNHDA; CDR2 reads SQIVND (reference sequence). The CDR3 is CASSLTGGDEQYF. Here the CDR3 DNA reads TGTGCCAGTAGTCTTACAGGGGGCGACGAGCAGTACTTC.

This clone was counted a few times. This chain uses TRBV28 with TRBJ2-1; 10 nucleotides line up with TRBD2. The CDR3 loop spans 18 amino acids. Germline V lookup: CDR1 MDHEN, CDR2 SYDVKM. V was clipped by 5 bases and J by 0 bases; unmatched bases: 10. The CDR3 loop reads CASSPPSGGLSSYNEQFF. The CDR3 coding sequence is TGTGCCAGCAGTCCTCCTAGCGGGGGACTGAGCTCCTACAATGAGCAGTTCTTC.

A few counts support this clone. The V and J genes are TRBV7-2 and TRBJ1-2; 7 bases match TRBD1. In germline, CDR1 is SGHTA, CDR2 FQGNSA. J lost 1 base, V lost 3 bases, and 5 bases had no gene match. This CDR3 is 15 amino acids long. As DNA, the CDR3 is TGTGCCAGCAGCTTTTCCAGGGGGAATAACTATGGCTACACCTTC. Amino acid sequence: CASSFSRGNNYGYTF.

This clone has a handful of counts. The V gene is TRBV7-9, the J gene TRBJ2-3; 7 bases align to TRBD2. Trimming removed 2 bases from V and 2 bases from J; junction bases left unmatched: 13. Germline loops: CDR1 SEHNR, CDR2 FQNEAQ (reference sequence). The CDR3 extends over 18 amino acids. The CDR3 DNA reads TGTGCCAGCAGCTTAACTTTCGCGGCTAGCGGAGTCACAGATACGCAGTATTTT. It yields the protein CASSLTFAASGVTDTQYF.

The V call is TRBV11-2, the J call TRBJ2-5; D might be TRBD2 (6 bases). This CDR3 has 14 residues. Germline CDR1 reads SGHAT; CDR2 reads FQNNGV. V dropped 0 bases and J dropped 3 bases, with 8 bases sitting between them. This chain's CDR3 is CASSLEVAEETQYF. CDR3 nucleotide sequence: TGTGCCAGCAGCTTAGAGGTAGCGGAAGAGACCCAGTACTTC.

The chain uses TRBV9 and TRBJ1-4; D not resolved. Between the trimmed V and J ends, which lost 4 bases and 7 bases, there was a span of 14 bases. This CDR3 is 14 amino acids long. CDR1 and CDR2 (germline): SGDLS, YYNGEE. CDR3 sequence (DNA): TGTGCCAGCAGCCCCTGGAGTGCGGGTGAAAAACTGTTTTTT. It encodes CASSPWSAGEKLFF.

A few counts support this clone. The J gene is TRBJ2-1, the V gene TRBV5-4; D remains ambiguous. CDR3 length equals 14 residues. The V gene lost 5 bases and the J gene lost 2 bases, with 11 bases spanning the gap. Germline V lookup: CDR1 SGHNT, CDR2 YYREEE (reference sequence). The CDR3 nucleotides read TGTGCCAGCAGAACAGAATACACCTACAATGAGCAGTTCTTC. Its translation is CASRTEYTYNEQFF.

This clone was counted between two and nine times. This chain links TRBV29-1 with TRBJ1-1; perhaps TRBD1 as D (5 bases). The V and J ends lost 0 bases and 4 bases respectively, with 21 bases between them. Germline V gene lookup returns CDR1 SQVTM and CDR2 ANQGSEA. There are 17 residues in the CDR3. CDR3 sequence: CSVEDLRDSSVGTEAFF. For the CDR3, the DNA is TGCAGCGTTGAAGATCTCCGGGACTCGAGCGTGGGCACTGAAGCTTTCTTT.

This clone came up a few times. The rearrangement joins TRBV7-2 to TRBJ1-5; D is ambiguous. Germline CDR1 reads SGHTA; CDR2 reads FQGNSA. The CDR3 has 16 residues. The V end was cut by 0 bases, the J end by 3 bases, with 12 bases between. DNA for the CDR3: TGTGCCAGCAGCTTAGCGATCAAGAGGCACAATCAGCCCCAGCATTTT. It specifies CASSLAIKRHNQPQHF.

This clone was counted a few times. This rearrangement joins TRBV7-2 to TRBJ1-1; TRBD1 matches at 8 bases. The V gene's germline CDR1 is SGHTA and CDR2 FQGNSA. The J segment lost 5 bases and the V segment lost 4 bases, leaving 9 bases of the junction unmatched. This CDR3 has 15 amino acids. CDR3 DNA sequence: TGTGCCAGCAGCTACCGGACAGGGCCGGAGACTGAAGCTTTCTTT. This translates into CASSYRTGPETEAFF.

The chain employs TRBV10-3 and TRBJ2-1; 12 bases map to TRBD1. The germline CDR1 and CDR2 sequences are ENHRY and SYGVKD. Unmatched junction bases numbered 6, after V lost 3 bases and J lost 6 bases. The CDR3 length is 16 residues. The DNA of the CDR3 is TGTGCCATCAGTGAAACCGGGACAGGGGGCTTCAATGAGCAGTTCTTC. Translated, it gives CAISETGTGGFNEQFF.